The 15 T cell receptor beta chains below all came from one sample that was sequenced in a study of ipilimumab plus nivolumab after autologous stem cell transplantation. The protocol was immunoSEQ multiplex PCR, while the TCRdb copy is restricted to in-frame clones and leaves out a portion. The table records about 16,000 clones, about 72% of them present only once. The sample here was PBMCs, taken in a trial of ipilimumab plus nivolumab as post-transplant consolidation. These receptors originate from a male donor with diffuse large B-cell lymphoma.

The chain links TRBV7-9 to TRBJ2-1; 13 bases are shared with TRBD2. This CDR3 contains 16 residues. Trimming took 4 bases from V and 6 from J; bases not matched to a gene: 6. Per germline, CDR1 SEHNR and CDR2 FQNEAQ (reference sequence). CDR3 DNA sequence: TGTGCCAGCAGCTCCCCACTAGCGGGAGGGCTCAATGAGCAGTTCTTC. This gives the protein CASSSPLAGGLNEQFF. Drawing the rest from reference TRBV7-9 and TRBJ2-1, the complete variable domain is DTGVSQNPRHKITKRGQNVTFRCDPISEHNRLYWYRQTLGQGPEFLTYFQNEAQLEKSRLLSDRFSAERPKGSFSTLEIQRTEQGDSAMYLCASSSPLAGGLNEQFFGPGTRLTVL.

This rearrangement joins TRBV9 to TRBJ2-7, with 8 nucleotides matching TRBD2. This CDR3 is 18 amino acids long. The trim removed 1 base at V and 2 bases at J, leaving 14 bases unmatched. Germline CDR1 reads SGDLS; CDR2 reads YYNGEE. As DNA, the CDR3 is TGTGCCAGCAGCGTAACCCCTAGTTCGGGGGGGTCAACCTACGAGCAGTACTTC. Translated: CASSVTPSSGGSTYEQYF.

This sequence joins TRBV7-3 and TRBJ2-3; 12 positions agree with TRBD2. The CDR3 consists of 18 residues. V shed 5 bases and J 6 bases; nucleotides not matched to a gene: 15. Per germline, CDR1 SGHTA and CDR2 FQGTGA. The CDR3 DNA is TGTGCCAGCAGCCCGCACACGTCTAGCGGGGGGGCAGTTGATACGCAGTATTTT. It codes for CASSPHTSSGGAVDTQYF.

The J gene is TRBJ1-4, the V gene TRBV19, with TRBD1 matching over 9 bases. CDR1 is LNHDA, CDR2 SQIVND, per germline (reference sequence). CDR3 size: 14 residues. The J segment lost 7 bases and the V segment lost 3 bases, leaving 3 bases of the junction unmatched. Here the CDR3 reads CASSIGTGPEKLFF. CDR3 sequence (DNA): TGTGCCAGTAGTATCGGGACAGGGCCTGAAAAACTGTTTTTT.

This clone was recorded once. The chain employs TRBV7-8 and TRBJ2-1; the D gene is possibly TRBD2 (6 bases). CDR1 and CDR2 (germline): SGHVS, FQNEAQ. V was trimmed by 5 bases and J by 5 bases, leaving 10 bases between them. The CDR3 length is 13 residues. In DNA form, the CDR3 reads TGTGCCAGCAGCCGCGGGACTCACAATGAGCAGTTCTTC. It specifies CASSRGTHNEQFF.

A few counts support this clone. The chain couples TRBV10-2 to TRBJ1-1; D is uncertain. Per germline, CDR1 WSHSY and CDR2 SAAADI. The CDR3 covers 13 residues. V was clipped by 8 bases and J by 1 base, with 11 bases between them. CDR3 in amino acids: CASSGGPNTEAFF. CDR3 nucleotide sequence: TGCGCCAGCTCAGGTGGGCCGAACACTGAAGCTTTCTTT.

The gene calls are TRBV18 and TRBJ1-2; 8 bases fit TRBD1. The V gene end was trimmed by 6 bases and the J gene end by 9 bases; junction bases not matched to a gene: 15. Germline V gives CDR1 KGHSH, CDR2 LQKENI. The CDR3 consists of 15 residues. This chain's CDR3 is CASSYGGDRIFSYTF. CDR3 DNA: TGTGCCAGCTCCTACGGAGGGGACAGGATTTTTAGCTACACCTTC.

V gene TRBV7-3 combines with J gene TRBJ2-2; D may match TRBD1 or TRBD2 (5 bases each). V was cut by 4 bases and J by 0 bases, with 21 bases left in between. Germline CDR1 reads SGHTA; CDR2 reads FQGTGA. This CDR3 contains 19 residues. DNA of the CDR3: TGTGCCAGCAGCTGGGGGAGAACCGGGCCCGGAGCGAACACCGGGGAGCTGTTTTTT. It specifies CASSWGRTGPGANTGELFF.

This clone was seen only a few times. The chain combines TRBV9 with TRBJ2-6; D not resolved. V lost 1 base and J 3 bases, leaving 5 bases between the germline ends. This CDR3 has 14 residues. CDR1 and CDR2 (germline): SGDLS, YYNGEE. In nucleotides, the CDR3 is TGTGCCAGCAGCGTAATCAATGGGGCCAACGTCCTGACTTTC. Amino acids: CASSVINGANVLTF.

The chain combines TRBV6-1 with TRBJ2-2; 7 nucleotides align to TRBD1. The germline V gene has CDR1 MNHNS and CDR2 SASEGT. The CDR3 consists of 14 residues. Trimming took 5 bases from V and 8 from J; bases not matched to a gene: 8. CDR3: CASSRQGDQGELFF. CDR3 coding DNA: TGTGCCAGCAGTAGACAGGGCGACCAAGGGGAGCTGTTTTTT.

The CDR3 here is CATSTSSGNTIYF. For the CDR3, the DNA is TGTGCCACCAGCACATCCTCGGGAAACACCATATATTTT. This sequence joins TRBV15 and TRBJ1-3; D not certain. Germline V gene data show CDR1 as LNHNV and CDR2 as YYDKDF (reference sequence). This CDR3 has 13 residues. V was trimmed by 4 bases and J by 4 bases, leaving 8 bases between them. The full variable domain, completed using reference TRBV15 and TRBJ1-3, is DAMVIQNPRYQVTQFGKPVTLSCSQTLNHNVMYWYQQKSSQAPKLLFHYYDKDFNNEADTPDNFQSRRPNTSFCFLDIRSPGLGDTAMYLCATSTSSGNTIYFGEGSWLTVV.

V usage is TRBV7-9 and J usage is TRBJ2-5; D possibly uses TRBD1 or TRBD2 (5 bases each). The CDR3 consists of 15 residues. CDR1 and CDR2 (germline): SEHNR, FQNEAQ (reference sequence). V lost 1 base and J 7 bases, leaving 16 bases between the germline ends. The DNA of the CDR3 is TGTGCCAGCAGCTTAGGTTCGGGGCCCGGAGGGACCCAGTACTTC. It codes for CASSLGSGPGGTQYF. The full variable domain, completed using reference TRBV7-9 and TRBJ2-5, is DTGVSQNPRHKITKRGQNVTFRCDPISEHNRLYWYRQTLGQGPEFLTYFQNEAQLEKSRLLSDRFSAERPKGSFSTLEIQRTEQGDSAMYLCASSLGSGPGGTQYFGPGTRLLVL.

The chain links TRBV5-1 to TRBJ2-3; weak D call: TRBD1 (6 bases). Germline CDR1 and CDR2: SGHRS and YFSETQ. The CDR3 is 16 amino acids. Trimming shortened V by 0 bases and J by 4 bases, and 15 bases separated the two germline ends. CDR3 nucleotides: TGCGCCAGCAGCTTGGGGGCCGTGGGGACATCAGATACGCAGTATTTT. It specifies CASSLGAVGTSDTQYF.

The table lists this clone with a few counts. The chain has TRBV9 and TRBJ2-7, with D perhaps matching TRBD1 or TRBD2 (5 bases each). The CDR3 is made up of 15 amino acids. The V gene lost 4 bases and the J gene lost 4 bases, with 18 bases spanning the gap. Germline V CDR1 and CDR2: SGDLS, YYNGEE. This chain's CDR3 is CASSPSPMGVYEQYF. CDR3 DNA: TGTGCCAGCAGCCCATCCCCAATGGGGGTTTACGAGCAGTACTTC.

V and J are TRBV10-2 and TRBJ2-1; no reliable D call. V dropped 4 bases and J dropped 8 bases, with 9 bases sitting between them. This CDR3 comprises 12 residues. Germline V gives CDR1 WSHSY, CDR2 SAAADI. The CDR3 nucleotides are TGCGCCAGCAGTGTCACCAGTCATGAGCAGTTCTTC. Protein sequence: CASSVTSHEQFF.